This T cell receptor beta chain was documented in a study of T cell responses to AZD1222 COVID-19 vaccine. Germline CDR1 reads SGHVS; CDR2 reads FNYEAQ. The ends lost 6 bases at V and 7 bases at J; junction bases unmatched: 13. The CDR3 contains 15 residues. Worth noting for this clone: What it binds is unknown.

Study outcomes and limitations: Repertoires were obtained solely post-peak T cell response.

Sequencing was performed with immunoSEQ multiplex PCR; in TCRdb, only in-frame clones are kept and a portion is missing. The table has some 200,000 clones, 90% to 95% seen once. This chain connects TRBV7-6 to TRBJ2-5; 8 nucleotides line up with TRBD1. Sequencing used peripheral blood, obtained on day 0 of AZD1222 vaccination. This TCR derives from an adult in good health. CDR3 nucleotides: TGTGCCAGCAGATCCTCGACAGGGGTTTTTGGGACCCAGTACTTC. Amino acid sequence: CASRSSTGVFGTQYF. The whole variable domain, filled in from reference TRBV7-6 and TRBJ2-5, reads GAGVSQSPRYKVTKRGQDVALRCDPISGHVSLYWYRQALGQGPEFLTYFNYEAQQDKSGLPNDRFSAERPEGSISTLTIQRTEQRDSAMYRCASRSSTGVFGTQYFGPGTRLLVL.